The rows below give T cell receptor beta chains drawn from one sample of a study of T-cell memory formation after mild COVID-19. TCRdb re-called the 5' RACE reads with MiXCR, one entry per CDR3 protein. This sample has just under 150,000 distinct CDR3 sequences, with roughly 19% found just once. The sequenced sample was PBMCs or a T cell subset sorted from them (not recorded which). The receptors were gathered from an adult woman who had mild COVID-19 (a few samples of this study predate the infection). Cell type and time point are not known. Each CDR3 is given without its conserved first and last residue.

TRBJ2-5,TRBV6-5,ASSDYREETQY
TRBJ2-1,TRBV3-1,ATPGRVTYNEQF
TRBJ1-6,TRBV11-1,ASSSARSYNSPLH
TRBJ2-7,TRBV7-8,ASSSPPGGTTYYEQY
TRBJ1-1,TRBV19,ASTTGVESTEAF
TRBJ2-4,TRBV20-1,SGSDSLAKNIQY
TRBJ1-6,TRBV12-3/TRBV12-4,ASSLGAPTSSYNSPLH
TRBJ1-2,TRBV7-9,ASSESPGSGYT
TRBJ2-6,TRBV5-1,ASSLGAGASGANVLT
TRBJ1-3,TRBV9,ASSGRGPPRNTIY
TRBJ1-5,TRBV5-6,ASSLSGQVVQPQH
TRBJ2-3,TRBV15,ATSRLAGGLTDTQY
TRBJ2-7,TRBV5-1,ASSLRVSYEQY
TRBJ1-1,TRBV4-1,ASSQVGLNTEAF
TRBJ1-6,TRBV27,ASSFGQGSNSPLH
TRBJ2-5,TRBV5-1,ASSYLLTGTQETQY
TRBJ1-5,TRBV6-2/TRBV6-3,ASSPPRGSDQPQH
TRBJ2-5,TRBV30,AWRWDPPLKTQY
TRBJ1-5,TRBV24-1,ATSVGYNQPQH
TRBJ1-6,TRBV6-2/TRBV6-3,ASSYGQGANSPLH
TRBJ1-2,TRBV24-1,ATSARGPGGYT
TRBJ2-7,TRBV29-1,SVRGQGGSYEQY
TRBJ2-1,TRBV24-1,ATSRPGQGPDEQF
TRBJ1-5,TRBV12-3/TRBV12-4,ASSFSGGLQPQH
TRBJ2-3,TRBV7-2,ASSYLPGITDTQY